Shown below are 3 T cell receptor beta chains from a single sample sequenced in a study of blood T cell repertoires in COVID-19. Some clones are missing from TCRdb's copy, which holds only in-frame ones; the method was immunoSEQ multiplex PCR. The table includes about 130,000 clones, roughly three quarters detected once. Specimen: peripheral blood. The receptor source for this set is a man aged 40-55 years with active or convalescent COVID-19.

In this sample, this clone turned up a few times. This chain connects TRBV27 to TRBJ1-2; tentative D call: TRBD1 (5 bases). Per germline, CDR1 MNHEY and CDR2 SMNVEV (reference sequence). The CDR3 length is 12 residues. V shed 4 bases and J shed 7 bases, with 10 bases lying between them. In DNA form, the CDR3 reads TGTGCCAGCAGTTATACAGGATCTGGCTACACCTTC. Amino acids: CASSYTGSGYTF.

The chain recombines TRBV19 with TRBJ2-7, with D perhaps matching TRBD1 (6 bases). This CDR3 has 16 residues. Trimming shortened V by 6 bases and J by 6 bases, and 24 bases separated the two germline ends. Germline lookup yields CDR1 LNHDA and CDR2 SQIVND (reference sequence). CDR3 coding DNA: TGTGCCAGTAGCATTCTGGGGGCGCTTGGCTCCCTCGAGCAGTACTTC. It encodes CASSILGALGSLEQYF.

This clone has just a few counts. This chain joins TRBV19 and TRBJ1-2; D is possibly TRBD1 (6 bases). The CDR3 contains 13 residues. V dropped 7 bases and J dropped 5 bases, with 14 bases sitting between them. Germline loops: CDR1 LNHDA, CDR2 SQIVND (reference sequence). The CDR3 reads CASTSDSTYGYTF. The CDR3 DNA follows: TGTGCCAGTACCTCGGACAGTACTTATGGCTACACCTTC.